This T cell receptor (beta chain) was retrieved from a study of T cells after yellow fever vaccination. In TCRdb, the 5' RACE reads were re-called with MiXCR into one record per CDR3 protein. This sample carries about 350,000 distinct CDR3 sequences, about 4% of them seen once, and the ten largest clones take roughly 25%. The germline CDR1 and CDR2 sequences are MGHRA and YSYEKL. The J segment lost 2 bases and the V segment lost 2 bases, leaving 2 bases of the junction unmatched. The CDR3 loop spans 14 amino acids. This clonotype occurred a few times. The chain couples TRBV4-1 to TRBJ2-5, with 7 bases identical to TRBD2. The source material was PBMCs, sampled 5 days after the yellow fever booster vaccination. The receptor was isolated from a man aged 18-30 years who received the YFV17D yellow fever vaccine. The CDR3 nucleotides read TGCGCCAGCAGCCAATCCGGGGGGCAAGAGACCCAGTACTTC. It codes for CASSQSGGQETQYF.